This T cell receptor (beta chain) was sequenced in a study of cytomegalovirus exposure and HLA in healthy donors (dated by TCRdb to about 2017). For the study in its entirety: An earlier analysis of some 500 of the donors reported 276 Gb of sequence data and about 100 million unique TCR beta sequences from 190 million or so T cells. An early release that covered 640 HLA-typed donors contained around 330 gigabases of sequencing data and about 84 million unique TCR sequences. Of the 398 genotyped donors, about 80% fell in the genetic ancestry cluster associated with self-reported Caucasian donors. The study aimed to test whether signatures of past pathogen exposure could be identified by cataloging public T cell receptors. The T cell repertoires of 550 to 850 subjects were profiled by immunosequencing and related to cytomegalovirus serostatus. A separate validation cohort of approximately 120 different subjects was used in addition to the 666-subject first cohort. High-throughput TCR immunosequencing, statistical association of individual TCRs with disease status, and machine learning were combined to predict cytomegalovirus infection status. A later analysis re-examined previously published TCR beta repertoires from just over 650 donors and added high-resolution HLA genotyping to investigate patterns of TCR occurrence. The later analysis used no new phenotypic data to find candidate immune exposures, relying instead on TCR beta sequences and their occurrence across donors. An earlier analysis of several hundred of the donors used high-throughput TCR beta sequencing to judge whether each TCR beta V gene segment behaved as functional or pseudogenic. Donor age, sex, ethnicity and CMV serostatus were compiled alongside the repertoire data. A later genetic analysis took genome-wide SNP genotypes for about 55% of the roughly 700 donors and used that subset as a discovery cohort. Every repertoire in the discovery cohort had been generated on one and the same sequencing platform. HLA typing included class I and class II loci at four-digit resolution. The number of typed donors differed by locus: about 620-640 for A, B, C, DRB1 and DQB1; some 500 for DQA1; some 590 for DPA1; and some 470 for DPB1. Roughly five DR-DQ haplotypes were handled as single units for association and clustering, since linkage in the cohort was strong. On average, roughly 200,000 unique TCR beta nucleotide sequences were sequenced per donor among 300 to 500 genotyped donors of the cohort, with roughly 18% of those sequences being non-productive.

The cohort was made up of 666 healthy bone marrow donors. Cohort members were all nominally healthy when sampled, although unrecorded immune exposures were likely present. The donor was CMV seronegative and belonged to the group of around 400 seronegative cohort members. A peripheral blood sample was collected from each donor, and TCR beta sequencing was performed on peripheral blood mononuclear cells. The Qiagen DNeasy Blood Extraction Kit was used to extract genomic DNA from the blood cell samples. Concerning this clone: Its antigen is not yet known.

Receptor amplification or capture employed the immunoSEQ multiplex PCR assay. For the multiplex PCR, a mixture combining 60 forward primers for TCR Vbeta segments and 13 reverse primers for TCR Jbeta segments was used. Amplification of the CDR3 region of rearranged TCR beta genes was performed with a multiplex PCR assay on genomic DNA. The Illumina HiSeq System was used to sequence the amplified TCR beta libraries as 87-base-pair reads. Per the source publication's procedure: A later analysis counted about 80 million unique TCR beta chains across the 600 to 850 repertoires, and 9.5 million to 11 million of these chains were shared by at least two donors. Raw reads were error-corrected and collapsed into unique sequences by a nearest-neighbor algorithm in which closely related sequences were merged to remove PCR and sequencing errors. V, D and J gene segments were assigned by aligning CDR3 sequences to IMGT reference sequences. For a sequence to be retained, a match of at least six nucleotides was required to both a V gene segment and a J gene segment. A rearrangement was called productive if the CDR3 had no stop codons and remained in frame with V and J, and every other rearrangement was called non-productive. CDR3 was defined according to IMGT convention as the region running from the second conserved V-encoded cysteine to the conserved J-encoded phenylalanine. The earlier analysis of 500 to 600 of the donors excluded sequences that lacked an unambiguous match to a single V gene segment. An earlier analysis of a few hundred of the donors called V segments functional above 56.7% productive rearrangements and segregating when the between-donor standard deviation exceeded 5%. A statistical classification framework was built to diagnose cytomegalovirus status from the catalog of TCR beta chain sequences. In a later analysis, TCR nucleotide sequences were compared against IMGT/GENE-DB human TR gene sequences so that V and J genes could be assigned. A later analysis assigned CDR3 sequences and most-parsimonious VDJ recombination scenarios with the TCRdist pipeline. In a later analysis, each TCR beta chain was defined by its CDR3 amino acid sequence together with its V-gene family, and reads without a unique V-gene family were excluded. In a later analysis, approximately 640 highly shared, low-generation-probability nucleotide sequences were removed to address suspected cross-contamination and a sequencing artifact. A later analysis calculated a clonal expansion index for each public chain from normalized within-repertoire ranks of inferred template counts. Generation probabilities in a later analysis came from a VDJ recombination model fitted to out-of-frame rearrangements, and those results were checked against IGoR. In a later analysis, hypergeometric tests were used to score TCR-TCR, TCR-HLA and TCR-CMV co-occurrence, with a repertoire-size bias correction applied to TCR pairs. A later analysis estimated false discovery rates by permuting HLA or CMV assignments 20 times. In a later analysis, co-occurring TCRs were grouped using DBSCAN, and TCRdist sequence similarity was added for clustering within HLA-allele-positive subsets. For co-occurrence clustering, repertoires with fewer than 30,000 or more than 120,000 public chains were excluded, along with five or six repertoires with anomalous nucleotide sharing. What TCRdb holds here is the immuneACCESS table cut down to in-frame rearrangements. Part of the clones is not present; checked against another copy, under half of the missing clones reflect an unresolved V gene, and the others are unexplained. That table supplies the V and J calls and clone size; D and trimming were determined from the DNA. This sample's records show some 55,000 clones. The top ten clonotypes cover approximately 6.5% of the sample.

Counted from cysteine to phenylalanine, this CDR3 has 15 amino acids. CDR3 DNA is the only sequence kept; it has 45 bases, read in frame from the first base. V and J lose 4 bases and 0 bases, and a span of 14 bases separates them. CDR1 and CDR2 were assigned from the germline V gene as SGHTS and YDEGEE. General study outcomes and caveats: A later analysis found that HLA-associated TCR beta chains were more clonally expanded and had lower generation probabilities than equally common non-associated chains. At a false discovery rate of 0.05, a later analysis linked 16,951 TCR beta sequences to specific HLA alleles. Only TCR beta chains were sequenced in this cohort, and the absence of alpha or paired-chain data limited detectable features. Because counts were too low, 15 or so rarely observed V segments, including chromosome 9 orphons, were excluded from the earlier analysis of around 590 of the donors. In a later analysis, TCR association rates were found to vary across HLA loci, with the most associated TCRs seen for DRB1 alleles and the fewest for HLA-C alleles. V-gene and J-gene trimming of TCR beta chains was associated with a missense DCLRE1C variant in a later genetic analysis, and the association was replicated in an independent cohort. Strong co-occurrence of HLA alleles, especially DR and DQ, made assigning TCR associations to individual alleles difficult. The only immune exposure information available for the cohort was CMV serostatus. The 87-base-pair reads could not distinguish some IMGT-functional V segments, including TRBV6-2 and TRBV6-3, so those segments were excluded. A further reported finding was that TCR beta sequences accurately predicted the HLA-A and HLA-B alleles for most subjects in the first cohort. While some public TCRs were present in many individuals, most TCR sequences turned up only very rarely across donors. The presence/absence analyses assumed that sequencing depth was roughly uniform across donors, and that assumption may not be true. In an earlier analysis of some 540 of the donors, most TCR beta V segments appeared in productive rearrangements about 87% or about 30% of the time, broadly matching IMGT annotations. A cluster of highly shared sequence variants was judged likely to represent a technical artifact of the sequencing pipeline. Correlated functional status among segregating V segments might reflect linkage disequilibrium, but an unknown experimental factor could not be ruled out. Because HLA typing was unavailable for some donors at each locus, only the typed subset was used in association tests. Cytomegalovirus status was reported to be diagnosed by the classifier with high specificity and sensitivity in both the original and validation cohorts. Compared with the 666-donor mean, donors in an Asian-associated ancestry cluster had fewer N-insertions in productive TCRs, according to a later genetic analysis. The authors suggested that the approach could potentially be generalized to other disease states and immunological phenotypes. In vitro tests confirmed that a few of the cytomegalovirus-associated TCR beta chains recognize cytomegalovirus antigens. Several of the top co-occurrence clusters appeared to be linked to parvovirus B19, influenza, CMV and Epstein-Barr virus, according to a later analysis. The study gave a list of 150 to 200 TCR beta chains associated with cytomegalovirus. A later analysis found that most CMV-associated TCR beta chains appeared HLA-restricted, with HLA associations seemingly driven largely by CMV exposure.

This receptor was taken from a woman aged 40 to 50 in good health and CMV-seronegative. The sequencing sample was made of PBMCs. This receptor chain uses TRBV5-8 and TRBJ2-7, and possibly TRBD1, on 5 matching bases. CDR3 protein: CASSPRQRSSYEQYF. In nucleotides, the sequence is TGTGCCAGCAGCCCGCGACAGAGGAGCTCCTACGAGCAGTACTTC.